These 27 T cell receptor beta chains were all obtained from the same sample, sequenced in a study of CXCR3-negative and CXCR3-positive naive CD8 T cells. Through 5' RACE with UMI labels, the TRB cDNA libraries were prepared. TCRdb re-analyzed the 5' RACE reads; it lists each CDR3 protein once, without DNA. This sample's clone table lists some 56,000 distinct CDR3 sequences. Sequencing used memory CD8+ T cells from blood. All receptors derive from a human donor in good health. Some clones in this sample may be carry-over from other donors' samples.

This chain uses TRBV29-1 with TRBJ2-7; TCRdb's D gene call, TRBD2, goes unchecked for lack of DNA. Germline V gene lookup returns CDR1 SQVTM and CDR2 ANQGSEA. CDR3 size: 13 residues. This chain's CDR3 is CSVEAGLPYEQYF.

This rearrangement joins TRBV7-2 to TRBJ1-2; TCRdb's assignment of TRBD1 cannot be checked, as there is no DNA. This CDR3 comprises 13 residues. CDR1 is SGHTA, CDR2 FQGNSA, per germline. CDR3 sequence: CASSLAGTGVYTF.

This chain connects TRBV7-2 to TRBJ2-3; with no DNA, the TCRdb D assignment of TRBD2 cannot be verified. Germline CDR1 is SGHTA and CDR2 is FQGNSA. This CDR3 is 17 amino acids long. The CDR3 loop reads CASSLAGPSGGTDTQYF.

This chain connects TRBV24-1 to TRBJ2-3. Germline assignment: CDR1 KGHDR and CDR2 SFDVKD. The CDR3 runs 14 residues. The CDR3 spells CATSDSFKADTQYF.

J is TRBJ1-1 and V is TRBV21-1; TCRdb proposes TRBD1, but this gene call is untestable without DNA. TRBV21-1 is a recognized pseudogene. The CDR3 length is 11 residues. The CDR3 sequence is CAGSVRGPNFF.

The genes are TRBV4-3 and TRBJ2-7; as DNA is missing, the TRBD2 call by TCRdb cannot be tested. This CDR3 has 16 residues. The germline V gene has CDR1 LGHNA and CDR2 YSLEER. CDR3 protein: CASSQDVAGGSYEQYF.

This chain uses TRBV29-1 with TRBJ2-3; the D call of TRBD1 rests on TCRdb alone, since no DNA is present to check it. The CDR3 is made up of 14 amino acids. The germline V gene has CDR1 SQVTM and CDR2 ANQGSEA. This chain's CDR3 is CSVEEAAPTDTQYF.

V and J are TRBV19 and TRBJ2-7. This CDR3 region has 11 residues. CDR1 LNHDA and CDR2 SQIVND come from the germline V gene (reference sequence). The CDR3 loop reads CASSDLYEQYF. The full variable domain, its missing parts supplied by reference TRBV19 and TRBJ2-7, is DGGITQSPKYLFRKEGQNVTLSCEQNLNHDAMYWYRQDPGQGLRLIYYSQIVNDFQKGDIAEGYSVSREKKESFPLTVTSAQKNPTAFYLCASSDLYEQYFGPGTRLTVT.

CDR3 protein: CASSLFRENNEQFF. This chain uses TRBV5-5 with TRBJ2-1; TCRdb's D call, TRBD1, is unchecked because there is no DNA. The CDR3 is made up of 14 amino acids. CDR1 and CDR2 from the germline V gene are SGHKS and YYEKEE (reference sequence).

The chain employs TRBV28 and TRBJ2-7; without DNA, the TCRdb call of TRBD1 cannot be checked. There are 13 residues in the CDR3. Per the germline V gene, CDR1 is MDHEN and CDR2 is SYDVKM. This CDR3 reads CASALTGSYEQYF.

This chain uses TRBV7-7 with TRBJ2-5; TCRdb designates TRBD2, a call that cannot be tested without DNA. The CDR3 covers 13 residues. Germline loops: CDR1 SSHAT, CDR2 FNYEAQ (reference sequence). The CDR3 sequence: CASSSQRGETQYF. Full variable domain (remainder filled in from reference TRBV7-7 and TRBJ2-5): GAGVSQSPRYKVTKRGQDVTLRCDPISSHATLYWYQQALGQGPEFLTYFNYEAQPDKSGLPSDRFSAERPEGSISTLTIQRTEQRDSAMYRCASSSQRGETQYFGPGTRLLVL.

The chain couples TRBV20-1 to TRBJ2-7; the D call of TRBD1 rests on TCRdb alone, since no DNA is present to check it. Looked up from germline, CDR1 is DFQATT and CDR2 is SNEGSKA (reference sequence). This CDR3 has 13 residues. CDR3 amino acids: CSGDGAYSYEQYF.

The chain links TRBV4-1 to TRBJ1-2. This CDR3 comprises 14 residues. The germline gives CDR1 MGHRA, CDR2 YSYEKL. This chain's CDR3 is CASSQDGQLYGYTF.

The chain joins TRBV18 to TRBJ2-3. The germline V gene has CDR1 KGHSH and CDR2 LQKENI. This CDR3 region has 14 residues. CDR3: CASSPVPRTDTQYF.

This chain joins TRBV3-1 and TRBJ2-1. In germline, CDR1 is LGHDT, CDR2 YNNKEL (reference sequence). There are 13 residues in the CDR3. The CDR3 spells CASSNTPNDEQFF.

The rearrangement uses TRBV15 and TRBJ2-1. The CDR3 spans 17 residues. CDR1 is LNHNV, CDR2 YYDKDF, per germline (reference sequence). CDR3 amino acids: CATSRDSSGGPYNEQFF. The entire variable domain, with the rest obtained from reference TRBV15 and TRBJ2-1, is as follows: DAMVIQNPRYQVTQFGKPVTLSCSQTLNHNVMYWYQQKSSQAPKLLFHYYDKDFNNEADTPDNFQSRRPNTSFCFLDIRSPGLGDTAMYLCATSRDSSGGPYNEQFFGPGTRLTVL.

The chain joins TRBV27 to TRBJ1-2; TCRdb's D call, TRBD1, is unchecked because there is no DNA. The CDR3 spans 14 residues. Germline lookup yields CDR1 MNHEY and CDR2 SMNVEV (reference sequence). The chain's CDR3 is CASSIQGGLSGYTF.

The chain is built from TRBV6-1 and TRBJ2-1. This CDR3 spans 13 amino acids. The germline V gene has CDR1 MNHNS and CDR2 SASEGT. CDR3 loop: CASSETEYNEQFF.

The rearrangement joins TRBV29-1 to TRBJ2-1; the TCRdb call, TRBD2, lacks DNA for checking. CDR1 and CDR2 from the germline V gene are SQVTM and ANQGSEA. This CDR3 region has 14 residues. CDR3 region: CSAGGGANYNEQFF.

The chain uses TRBV12-3 or TRBV12-4 and TRBJ2-5; TCRdb selects TRBD1, and the lack of DNA leaves this call unchecked. The CDR3 is 14 residues long. Here the CDR3 reads CASSFPGPGETQYF.

The chain recombines TRBV6-2 or TRBV6-3 with TRBJ2-1; checking the TCRdb D call of TRBD2 is not possible without DNA. Germline-derived CDR1 and CDR2 are MNHEY and SVGEGT. There are 20 residues in the CDR3. CDR3 residues: CASSYRRGTSGGAVPNEQFF.

The CDR3 sequence: CSVEGLTMAGGPHNEQFF. This chain joins TRBV29-1 and TRBJ2-1; TCRdb's D call of TRBD2 is untestable without DNA. This CDR3 is built from 18 residues. Looked up from germline, CDR1 is SQVTM and CDR2 is ANQGSEA.

This chain uses TRBV29-1 with TRBJ2-1; TCRdb picks TRBD2, but there is no DNA to check that call. Germline values: CDR1 SQVTM, CDR2 ANQGSEA. The CDR3 is 13 amino acids. The CDR3 spells CSPRRGAYNEQFF.

This chain uses TRBV20-1 with TRBJ2-1. CDR1 and CDR2 (germline): DFQATT, SNEGSKA (reference sequence). This CDR3 region has 15 residues. CDR3 residues: CSARDSGGSYNEQFF.

V gene TRBV7-9 combines with J gene TRBJ1-1; TCRdb outputs TRBD1, but without DNA this stays unchecked. CDR1 and CDR2 (germline): SEHNR, FQNEAQ (reference sequence). The CDR3 loop spans 17 amino acids. The CDR3 sequence is CASSSDRGRIADTEAFF.

The V gene is TRBV12-3 or TRBV12-4, the J gene TRBJ2-3; the TRBD2 assignment by TCRdb is unverifiable without DNA. This CDR3 has 16 amino acids. The CDR3 reads CASTTASGGVGDTQYF.

The V gene is TRBV12-3 or TRBV12-4, the J gene TRBJ2-2; TCRdb lists TRBD1, though no DNA is available to test this call. The CDR3 length is 15 residues. The CDR3 reads CASRTYREDTGELFF.